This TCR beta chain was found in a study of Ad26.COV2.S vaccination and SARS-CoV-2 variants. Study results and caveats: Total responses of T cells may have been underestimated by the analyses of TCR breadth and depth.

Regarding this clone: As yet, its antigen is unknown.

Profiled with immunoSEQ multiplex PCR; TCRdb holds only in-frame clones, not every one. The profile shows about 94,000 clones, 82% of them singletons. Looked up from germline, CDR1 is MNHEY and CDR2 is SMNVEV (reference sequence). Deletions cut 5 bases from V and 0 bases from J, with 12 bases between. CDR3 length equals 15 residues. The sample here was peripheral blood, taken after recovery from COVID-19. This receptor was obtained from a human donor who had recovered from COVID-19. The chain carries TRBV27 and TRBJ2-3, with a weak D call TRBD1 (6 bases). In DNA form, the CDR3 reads TGTGCCAGCAGTCTAGGGGGTAGTAGCACAGATACGCAGTATTTT. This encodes CASSLGGSSTDTQYF.